These 28 T cell receptor beta chains came from one sample sequenced in a study of tumor and adjacent non-tumor tissue in lung cancer. This sample's RNA came from whole unsorted tissue. Three rounds of nested PCR, following a modified ARM-PCR protocol, produced the TCRbeta library. A single record per CDR3 protein comes from TCRdb applying MiXCR to the multiplex PCR reads. Found here are more than 75,000 distinct CDR3 sequences, around 70% of them singletons; the top ten hold 10% to 15%. Sequenced sample: lung tumor tissue. Receptors originate from a woman between 70 and 85 years old with non-small cell lung cancer.

The chain combines TRBV11-1 with TRBJ2-5; 9 bases line up with TRBD2. V was clipped by 10 bases and J by 2 bases; unmatched bases: 11. Germline V gene data show CDR1 as SGHAT and CDR2 as FQDESV (reference sequence). The CDR3 covers 15 residues. The CDR3 loop reads CANGLKAGGQETQYF. CDR3 bases: TGTGCCAACGGCTTAAAGGCGGGAGGGCAAGAGACCCAGTACTTC.

Concerning this clonotype: In this CDR3 the conserved last residue, phenylalanine or tryptophan, is missing, so a read error is likely. The DNA is left out, because the CDR3 cannot be placed on it with certainty; the CDR3 is given as TCRdb lists it. The chain links TRBV11-1 to TRBJ1-1; the DNA was not compared with TRBD1, the D call given in the table. Counting both end residues, the CDR3 totals 13 amino acids. The germline V gene encodes CDR1 SGHAT and CDR2 FQDESV (reference sequence). The CDR3 here is CVSSSQGRSEAFI.

For this clonotype: One junction end does not reproduce the germline sequence, and a read error may be involved. V and J are TRBV5-5 and TRBJ2-3; a weak D match, TRBD1 (5 bases). The CDR3 is 15 amino acids. CDR1 is SGHKS and CDR2 is YYEKEE in the germline V gene (reference sequence). The CDR3 DNA reads TGTGCCAGCAGCTTACATAATAGGGGCACATATACGCAGTATTTT. Its protein product is CASSLHNRGTYTQYF.

In the case of this clonotype: An end of the junction differs from the germline gene, which may be a read error. The V and J genes are TRBV28 and TRBJ1-1; 12 bases line up with TRBD1. Germline CDR1 reads MDHEN; CDR2 reads SYDVKM. The CDR3 covers 17 residues. CDR3 nucleotide sequence: TGTGTCAGCAGACTCTCCGGGACAGGGGGCTGGGATACTGAAGCCTTCTTT. Translated, it gives CVSRLSGTGGWDTEAFF.

This clonotype was observed a handful of times. This sequence joins TRBV20-1 and TRBJ2-5; 9 bases are a match to TRBD2. There are 15 residues in the CDR3. Looked up from germline, CDR1 is DFQATT and CDR2 is SNEGSKA (reference sequence). V lost 3 bases, J lost 3 bases, and 8 bases stayed unmatched. CDR3 DNA: TGCAGTGCTAGTCCCCCTAGCGGGATTAAAGAGACCCAGTACTTC. Protein product: CSASPPSGIKETQYF.

V is TRBV12-3 or TRBV12-4 and J is TRBJ1-2; D not certain. The ends were cut back, 5 bases at V and 8 bases at J, with 12 bases in the middle. The CDR3 covers 12 residues. CDR3 bases: TGTGCCAGCAGTCCACGAACTGAAGGCTACACCTTC. Translated, it gives CASSPRTEGYTF.

This clonotype was detected a few times. A much larger clone differs by one base, so this may be a read error. The rearrangement joins TRBV6-1 to TRBJ2-7; 8 bases line up with TRBD2. The J segment lost 6 bases and the V segment lost 5 bases, leaving 6 bases of the junction unmatched. CDR3 length: 13 amino acids. In germline, CDR1 is MNHNS, CDR2 SASEGT. The CDR3 DNA reads as TGTGCCAGCAGTAACCCGGGAGGGTTCGAGCAGTACTTC. This codes for CASSNPGGFEQYF.

The rearrangement uses TRBV5-4 and TRBJ2-5; TRBD2 might be the D (6 bases). V was pared by 0 bases and J by 2 bases, with 11 bases between. Germline V gene sequence: CDR1 SGHNT, CDR2 YYREEE (reference sequence). The CDR3 consists of 15 residues. CDR3 bases: TGTGCCAGCAGCTTGGGGGGGGTACCACAAGAGACCCAGTACTTC. Translated, it gives CASSLGGVPQETQYF.

This chain connects TRBV29-1 to TRBJ2-7; no firm D call. Trimming cost V 7 bases and J 6 bases, with 13 bases left between them. CDR3 length equals 11 residues. In germline, CDR1 is SQVTM, CDR2 ANQGSEA. CDR3 protein: CSAMERSEQYF. The CDR3 coding sequence is TGCAGCGCCATGGAACGCTCCGAGCAGTACTTC.

Ten or more counts support this clonotype. One base away lies a much larger clone, so this may be a sequencing read error. The chain is built from TRBV10-1 and TRBJ1-1; D is unresolved. The CDR3 totals 13 residues. Trimming cost V 4 bases and J 1 base, with 7 bases left between them. CDR1 and CDR2 (germline): WNHNN, SYGVQD (reference sequence). The CDR3 coding sequence is TGCGCCAGCAGTGTACTACCGAACACTGAAGCTTTCTTT. Its protein is CASSVLPNTEAFF.

Worth noting for this clonotype: The junction does not match germline at one end; this may be a read error. The chain combines TRBV6-5 with TRBJ1-4; 7 positions agree with TRBD1. The CDR3 sequence is 15 residues long. The germline CDR1 and CDR2 sequences are MNHEY and SVGAGI. The CDR3 is CANTDLTGTVGGLFF. The CDR3 nucleotides are TGTGCCAACACCGATCTTACCGGGACAGTTGGTGGACTGTTCTTT.

As concerns this clonotype: The conserved phenylalanine or tryptophan normally closing the CDR3 is absent here, so this likely arose from a read error. The chain recombines TRBV6-1 with TRBJ1-1; 7 nucleotides align to TRBD1. The CDR3 consists of 14 residues. Germline V CDR1 and CDR2: MNHNS, SASEGT. CDR3 DNA sequence: TGTGGCAGCAGTGAATTACAGGGGACCACTGAAGCTTTCTAT. This translates into CGSSELQGTTEAFY.

This clonotype was picked up many times. The chain has TRBV7-2 and TRBJ2-7, with 9 bases matching TRBD2. The CDR3 is 15 residues long. With 1 base clipped from V and 5 bases from J, the junction kept 6 bases outside the gene matches. CDR1 and CDR2 (germline): SGHTA, FQGNSA. CDR3 nucleotides: TGTGCCAGCAGCTTAGACGGCGGGAGGGGGGACGAGCAGTACTTC. Protein: CASSLDGGRGDEQYF.

Many counts were recorded for this clonotype. CDR3 nucleotide sequence: TGTGCCAGCAGCATGGGACGCCATAGCTACGAGCAGTACTTC. Protein product: CASSMGRHSYEQYF. J is TRBJ2-7 and V is TRBV11-2; D may be TRBD1 or TRBD2 (5 bases each). V was clipped by 5 bases and J by 3 bases, with 14 bases between them. The CDR3 runs to 14 residues. Per germline, CDR1 SGHAT and CDR2 FQNNGV. The variable domain in full, with the rest retrieved from reference TRBV11-2 and TRBJ2-7, is EAGVAQSPRYKIIEKRQSVAFWCNPISGHATLYWYQQILGQGPKLLIQFQNNGVVDDSQLPKDRFSAERLKGVDSTLKIQPAKLEDSAVYLCASSMGRHSYEQYFGPGTRLTVT.

Sample share makes this clonotype medium-sized (0.01 to 0.1%). In DNA, the CDR3 is TGCAGCGTGGGAGGTTTGGACACTGAAGCTTTCTTT. It yields the protein CSVGGLDTEAFF. V gene TRBV29-1 combines with J gene TRBJ1-1; D gene ambiguous. The CDR3 has 12 residues. Germline CDR1 is SQVTM and CDR2 is ANQGSEA. Trimming cost V 6 bases and J 3 bases, with 11 bases left between them.

This clonotype was seen once. Its ends do not fully match the called genes, so a read error is possible. The J gene is TRBJ2-6, the V gene TRBV6-5, with D maybe TRBD1 (5 bases). The germline V gene encodes CDR1 MNHEY and CDR2 SVGAGI. CDR3 length: 16 amino acids. In DNA form, the CDR3 reads TGTGCCAACAGTTACTCGATGGACACTGGGGCCGACGTCCTGACTTTC. It is translated as CANSYSMDTGADVLTF.

Note on this clonotype: At one end the junction does not follow the germline gene, possibly because of a read error. The chain combines TRBV6-1 with TRBJ1-1; 10 bases are shared with TRBD1. The CDR3 has 17 residues. CDR1 is MNHNS and CDR2 is SASEGT in the germline V gene. The CDR3 is CASSGQTGGSKNTEAFF. CDR3 bases: TGTGCCAGCAGTGGACAGACAGGGGGCTCCAAGAACACTGAGGCTTTCTTT.

In the case of this clonotype: One junction end does not reproduce the germline sequence, and a read error may be involved. DNA for the CDR3: TGTGCCAGCAGCCATCCTGGGACTAGCGGGAGGCGGGTCGCCGTGGAGCTGTTGTTT. This codes for CASSHPGTSGRRVAVELLF. The chain couples TRBV4-2 to TRBJ2-2, with 15 bases aligning to TRBD2. The CDR3 covers 19 residues. From germline, CDR1 is LGHNA and CDR2 YNFKEQ.

Turning to this clonotype: At one end the junction does not follow the germline gene, possibly because of a read error. V is TRBV29-1 and J is TRBJ2-7; D is ambiguous. The CDR3 length is 14 residues. Germline lookup yields CDR1 SQVTM and CDR2 ANQGSEA. CDR3 sequence (DNA): TGCAGTGTTGAAGATGCTGGGAAAAGCCACGAGCAGTACTTC. It is translated as CSVEDAGKSHEQYF.

The chain recombines TRBV12-3 or TRBV12-4 with TRBJ2-7; D may be TRBD2 (5 bases). CDR3 length: 17 amino acids. V was shortened by 5 bases and J by 13 bases, with 33 bases between the two germline ends. The CDR3 DNA reads as TGTGCCAGCAGTCTAACGACGAAGAGCGGATTTTTGAGTGACCACTACTTC. It specifies CASSLTTKSGFLSDHYF.

A note on this clonotype: At one boundary the junction diverges from the germline segment, which might be a read error. The chain is built from TRBV6-6 and TRBJ1-4; possible D gene TRBD1, 5 bases. CDR1 is MNHNY, CDR2 SVGAGI, per germline (reference sequence). The CDR3 length is 14 residues. The chain's CDR3 is CANSYVDNTQKLFF. DNA for the CDR3: TGTGCCAACAGTTACGTGGACAATACCCAAAAACTGTTTTTT.

This clonotype was counted a single time. This may come from a read error, since a much larger clone is one base off. The chain couples TRBV4-1 to TRBJ1-4; 12 bases are a match to TRBD1. This CDR3 has 20 residues. CDR1 and CDR2 from the germline V gene are MGHRA and YSYEKL. The CDR3 spells CASSQEFRDRGRATNVKLFF. CDR3 coding DNA: TGCGCCAGCAGCCAAGAATTCCGGGACAGGGGGCGAGCAACTAATGTAAAACTGTTTTTT.

As to this clonotype: The CDR3 carries no conserved terminal phenylalanine or tryptophan, so it likely arises from a read error. The rearrangement joins TRBV6-5 to TRBJ2-7; no firm D call. Germline loops: CDR1 MNHEY, CDR2 SVGAGI. The CDR3 is made up of 14 amino acids. CDR3 amino acids: CGSSYLGMNYEQYL. CDR3 in DNA: TGTGGCAGCAGTTACCTCGGCATGAACTACGAGCAGTACCTC.

The chain has TRBV12-3 or TRBV12-4 and TRBJ1-2; D is ambiguous. The CDR3 is 12 residues long. Trimming stripped 9 bases from V and 4 bases from J, with 12 bases between. The CDR3 nucleotides read TGTGCCAGTAGCTTTGCGGCCTATGGCTACACCTTC. Translating it yields CASSFAAYGYTF.

Remarks on this clonotype: The junction departs from the called germline gene at one end, perhaps through a read error. The chain recombines TRBV5-4 with TRBJ2-3; TRBD1 matches 8 bases. Germline CDR1 is SGHNT and CDR2 is YYREEE (reference sequence). This CDR3 has 14 residues. CDR3 amino acids: CVSSFARGPNTQYF. The CDR3 bases are TGTGTCAGCAGCTTTGCCAGGGGGCCAAATACGCAGTATTTT.

Notes on this clonotype: At one boundary the junction diverges from the germline segment, which might be a read error. The rearrangement joins TRBV6-5 to TRBJ2-5; TRBD2 matches at 7 bases. Germline V gene lookup returns CDR1 MNHEY and CDR2 SVGAGI. CDR3 length equals 15 residues. In DNA form, the CDR3 reads TGTGCCAGCAGTTACTCGTGGACTAGGTGGGAGACCCAGTGCTTC. Translating gives CASSYSWTRWETQCF.

As concerns this clonotype: Since a much larger clone is just one base distant, this may be a read error. This chain links TRBV28 with TRBJ1-3, with a weak D call TRBD1 (5 bases). The CDR3 is 16 amino acids. V lost 5 bases to trimming and J lost 2 bases, with 16 bases between them. Germline assignment: CDR1 MDHEN and CDR2 SYDVKM. This chain's CDR3 is CASSVPGLAPGNTIYF. CDR3 coding DNA: TGTGCCAGCAGTGTCCCAGGGCTTGCACCTGGAAACACCATATATTTT. Supplemented by reference TRBV28 and TRBJ1-3, the full variable domain reads DVKVTQSSRYLVKRTGEKVFLECVQDMDHENMFWYRQDPGLGLRLIYFSYDVKMKEKGDIPEGYSVSREKKERFSLILESASTNQTSMYLCASSVPGLAPGNTIYFGEGSWLTVV.

At least ten counts were recorded for this clonotype. The genes are TRBV6-1 and TRBJ1-4; the D gene is possibly TRBD1 (5 bases). The V end was cut by 7 bases, the J end by 14 bases, with 17 bases between. CDR3 length: 12 amino acids. Per the germline V gene, CDR1 is MNHNS and CDR2 is SASEGT. The CDR3 is CASTPGSRVLFF. Written as DNA, the CDR3 is TGTGCCAGCACCCCAGGGAGTCGAGTTCTGTTTTTT.